The clone carrying this TCR beta chain came up a few times. This entry comes from a study of OX40 agonist ivuxolimab in advanced cancers. The CDR3 contains 12 residues. Sequencing was performed with immunoSEQ multiplex PCR; in TCRdb, only in-frame clones are kept and a portion is missing. The table has 57,000 or so clones, over 90% seen once. The sample was CD4+ or CD8+ T cells sorted from blood, taken in a trial of the OX40 agonist ivuxolimab. The clonotype originates from an adult with an advanced solid tumor such as melanoma, head and neck, liver or kidney cancer. The chain links TRBV21-1 to TRBJ2-7; TRBD2 reflects the table's D call only, with no check against the DNA. TRBV21-1 is a listed pseudogene. The CDR3, as DNA: TGTGCCAGCAGCGAAGCCTGCTACGAGCAGTACTTC. Its translation is CASSEACYEQYF.